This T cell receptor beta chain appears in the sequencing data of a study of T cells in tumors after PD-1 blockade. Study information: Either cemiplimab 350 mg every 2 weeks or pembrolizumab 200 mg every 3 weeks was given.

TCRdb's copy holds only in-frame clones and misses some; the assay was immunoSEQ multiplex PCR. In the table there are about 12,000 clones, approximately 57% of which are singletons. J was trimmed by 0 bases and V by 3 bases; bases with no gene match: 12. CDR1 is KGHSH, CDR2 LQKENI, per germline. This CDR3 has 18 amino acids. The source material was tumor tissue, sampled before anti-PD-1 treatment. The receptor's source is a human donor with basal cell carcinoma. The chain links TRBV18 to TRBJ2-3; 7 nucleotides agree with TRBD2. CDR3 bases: TGTGCCAGCTCACCCATCCCCGAGACTAGCCCTAGCACAGATACGCAGTATTTT. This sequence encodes CASSPIPETSPSTDTQYF.